This T cell receptor beta chain comes out of a study of response to subunit inactivated influenza vaccine. This clonotype came up once. Its specificity is unknown. The germline V and J ends were trimmed by 0 bases and 5 bases, with 13 bases remaining between them. CDR1 is LGHNA, CDR2 YSLEER, per germline. There are 15 residues in the CDR3. TCRdb recomputed calls from the RT-PCR reads with MiXCR, one row per CDR3 protein. The top ten hold roughly 13% of the sample, which has fewer than 700,000 distinct CDR3 sequences, 10% to 15% seen once. Findings and caveats of the study: The authors offered the suggestion that each seasonal influenza vaccination recruits few new T cells.

The clonotype comes from a man aged 50 to 59 who received an inactivated influenza vaccine. V is TRBV4-3 and J is TRBJ2-5; TRBD2 might be the D (5 bases). Sequencing was performed on PBMCs from blood, taken more than 35 days after vaccination. DNA of the CDR3: TGCGCCAGCAGCCAAGATTGGGGAGTTAGGGAGACCCAGTACTTC. This sequence encodes CASSQDWGVRETQYF.